The entry that follows covers one T cell receptor beta chain sequence. Looked up from germline, CDR1 is ENHRY and CDR2 is SYGVKD. With 2 bases clipped from V and 3 bases from J, the junction kept 1 base outside the gene matches. The CDR3 consists of 14 residues. Some clones are missing from TCRdb's copy, which holds only in-frame ones; the method was immunoSEQ multiplex PCR. Found here are around 67,000 clones, roughly 90% of them singletons; the top ten hold approximately 2.9%. This record belongs to a study of T cells after somatic rescue of genetic block. V usage is TRBV10-3 and J usage is TRBJ1-5; 7 bases are shared with TRBD1. Sequenced sample: peripheral blood mononuclear cells (PBMCs). This sequence was found in a man aged 30 to 45. CDR3: CAISEGTVNQPQHF. CDR3 coding DNA: TGTGCCATCAGTGAGGGGACAGTCAATCAGCCCCAGCATTTT.